The 31 T cell receptor beta chains reported below all come from one sample, sequenced in a study of T cells and Merkel cell carcinoma outcomes. TCRdb keeps only in-frame clones here, not all; method: immunoSEQ multiplex PCR. The table has 4,000 to 4,500 clones, around 92% seen once. Sequenced sample: tumor tissue from Merkel cell carcinoma. These receptors were obtained from a human donor with Merkel cell carcinoma.

The chain has TRBV27 and TRBJ1-2; TRBD1 might be the D (6 bases). This CDR3 region has 14 residues. In germline, CDR1 is MNHEY, CDR2 SMNVEV (reference sequence). The V end was cut by 2 bases, the J end by 7 bases, with 14 bases between. CDR3 in amino acids: CASSLMRGEGGYTF. CDR3 DNA sequence: TGTGCCAGCAGTTTAATGAGGGGGGAGGGTGGCTACACCTTC.

V usage is TRBV5-4 and J usage is TRBJ2-7; tentatively, D is TRBD2 (6 bases). Germline CDR1 is SGHNT and CDR2 is YYREEE (reference sequence). The CDR3 is made up of 15 amino acids. V was shortened by 4 bases and J by 5 bases, with 19 bases between the two germline ends. CDR3 residues: CASSDGGDRIHEQYF. In nucleotides, the CDR3 is TGTGCCAGCAGCGACGGGGGAGACCGGATCCACGAGCAGTACTTC.

The chain couples TRBV7-2 to TRBJ2-7, with unresolved D. Germline V lookup: CDR1 SGHTA, CDR2 FQGNSA. The CDR3 loop spans 11 amino acids. The V gene lost 4 bases and the J gene lost 2 bases, with 3 bases spanning the gap. The CDR3 coding sequence is TGTGCCAGCAGCTCCACCTACGAGCAGTACTTC. This codes for CASSSTYEQYF.

The V and J genes are TRBV18 and TRBJ1-4; no definite D call. This CDR3 is built from 12 residues. V lost 1 base, J lost 5 bases, and 2 bases lay in between. Germline values: CDR1 KGHSH, CDR2 LQKENI. Here the CDR3 DNA reads TGTGCCAGCTCACCACAGAATGAAAAACTGTTTTTT. Amino acid sequence: CASSPQNEKLFF.

The genes are TRBV29-1 and TRBJ1-2; D may be TRBD1 (6 bases). Germline V gene data show CDR1 as SQVTM and CDR2 as ANQGSEA. V was pared by 4 bases and J by 5 bases, with 11 bases between. The CDR3 has 12 residues. The DNA for the CDR3 is TGCAGCGTTGGACAGGTGGGGTATGGCTACACCTTC. Translated: CSVGQVGYGYTF.

V is TRBV5-6 and J is TRBJ2-3; TRBD2 aligns across 9 bases. V was clipped by 2 bases and J by 3 bases; unmatched bases: 1. This CDR3 has 14 amino acids. Germline-derived CDR1 and CDR2 are SGHDT and YYEEEE. The CDR3 sequence is CASSFGLATDTQYF. CDR3 sequence (DNA): TGTGCCAGCAGCTTTGGACTAGCGACAGATACGCAGTATTTT.

Worth noting for this clone: A junction end diverges from the germline sequence, so it may reflect a read error. This chain joins TRBV11-1 and TRBJ1-1; tentative D call: TRBD1 (5 bases). Per the germline V gene, CDR1 is SGHAT and CDR2 is FQDESV (reference sequence). The CDR3 sequence is 13 residues long. The CDR3 region is CASSTRGGAETFF. DNA of the CDR3: TGTGCCAGCAGCACACGAGGTGGGGCTGAAACTTTCTTT.

The chain links TRBV4-2 to TRBJ2-1; TRBD2 matches at 11 bases. CDR1 and CDR2 (germline): LGHNA, YNFKEQ. V was pared by 4 bases and J by 3 bases, with 2 bases of the junction left unmatched. This CDR3 comprises 15 residues. CDR3 sequence reads: CASSPTSGGYNEQFF. DNA of the CDR3: TGTGCCAGCAGCCCCACTAGCGGGGGCTACAATGAGCAGTTCTTC.

The chain joins TRBV27 to TRBJ2-7; 7 bases line up with TRBD2. CDR1 is MNHEY and CDR2 is SMNVEV in the germline V gene (reference sequence). V gave up 4 bases and J gave up 7 bases; unmatched junction bases: 10. This CDR3 is built from 14 residues. In DNA form, the CDR3 reads TGTGCCAGCAGTTCCATGACTAGCCCGGGGGAGCAGTACTTC. Amino acid sequence: CASSSMTSPGEQYF.

J is TRBJ1-1 and V is TRBV6-1; D is undetermined. Germline values: CDR1 MNHNS, CDR2 SASEGT. The V gene lost 5 bases and the J gene lost 3 bases, with 13 bases spanning the gap. The CDR3 has 14 residues. The CDR3 is CASSKERSDTEAFF. The DNA of the CDR3 is TGTGCCAGCAGTAAAGAAAGGAGTGACACTGAAGCTTTCTTT.

The sample holds one count of this clone. The CDR3 protein is CASSRDRENYGYTF. The CDR3 coding sequence is TGTGCCAGCAGCCGGGACAGGGAAAACTATGGCTACACCTTC. The chain recombines TRBV28 with TRBJ1-2, with 9 bases that match TRBD1. The CDR3 is 14 amino acids. With V trimmed by 6 bases and J by 2 bases, 4 bases remained unmatched. CDR1 and CDR2 (germline): MDHEN, SYDVKM.

V is TRBV6-6 and J is TRBJ1-1, with D hard to call. Germline CDR1 MNHNY, CDR2 SVGAGI (reference sequence). V was clipped by 5 bases and J by 8 bases, with 9 bases between them. The CDR3 consists of 11 residues. In DNA form, the CDR3 reads TGTGCCAGCAGTCCGACGGGAGAAGCTTTCTTT. Residues: CASSPTGEAFF.

This chain uses TRBV28 with TRBJ2-7, with 7 nucleotides matching TRBD2. V shed 3 bases, J shed 0 bases, and the junction held 8 bases outside the gene matches. Per the germline V gene, CDR1 is MDHEN and CDR2 is SYDVKM. The CDR3 totals 16 residues. The CDR3 spells CASSFLLADLSYEQYF. CDR3 DNA: TGTGCCAGCAGTTTTCTGCTAGCGGACCTCTCCTACGAGCAGTACTTC.

The gene calls are TRBV13 and TRBJ2-7; no definite D call. The CDR3 consists of 11 residues. Germline assignment: CDR1 PRHDT and CDR2 FYEKMQ (reference sequence). Between the trimmed V and J ends, which lost 4 bases and 0 bases, there was a span of 1 base. CDR3 sequence (DNA): TGTGCCAGCAGCTCCTCCTACGAGCAGTACTTC. As protein: CASSSSYEQYF.

The chain is built from TRBV6-5 and TRBJ2-7, with D possibly TRBD1 on 6 matching bases. Looked up from germline, CDR1 is MNHEY and CDR2 is SVGAGI. CDR3 length: 15 amino acids. Deletions cut 5 bases from V and 0 bases from J, with 14 bases between. This CDR3 is CASSTGPSGSYEQYF. CDR3 DNA: TGTGCCAGCAGTACAGGGCCCTCAGGCTCCTACGAGCAGTACTTC.

The V and J genes are TRBV5-6 and TRBJ2-1; 10 nucleotides line up with TRBD1. The CDR3 consists of 16 residues. Germline V gene data show CDR1 as SGHDT and CDR2 as YYEEEE. Trimming took 0 bases from V and 7 from J; bases not matched to a gene: 7. The CDR3 bases are TGTGCCAGCAGCTTGGCGCTCGGGACAGGGGTGAATGAGCAGTTCTTC. The encoded protein is CASSLALGTGVNEQFF.

This chain connects TRBV10-3 to TRBJ2-3, with TRBD2 identical over 10 bases. This CDR3 contains 16 residues. J was trimmed by 3 bases and V by 3 bases; bases with no gene match: 6. Germline lookup yields CDR1 ENHRY and CDR2 SYGVKD. The CDR3 sequence: CAISEVGAGGTDTQYF. CDR3 bases: TGTGCCATCAGTGAAGTAGGAGCGGGAGGGACAGATACGCAGTATTTT.

This clone was counted once. The gene calls are TRBV5-5 and TRBJ1-1, with 8 bases matching TRBD1. This CDR3 comprises 14 residues. Germline-derived CDR1 and CDR2 are SGHKS and YYEKEE (reference sequence). Trimming at V came to 5 bases and at J to 6 bases, leaving 9 bases not matched to a gene. The CDR3, as DNA: TGTGCCAGCAGGCGCCTACAGGGGGGTGCTGAAGCTTTCTTT. Translation gives CASRRLQGGAEAFF.

The chain employs TRBV27 and TRBJ1-5, with a weak D call TRBD1 (5 bases). V was cut by 6 bases and J by 0 bases, with 15 bases left in between. The CDR3 loop spans 16 amino acids. Per the germline V gene, CDR1 is MNHEY and CDR2 is SMNVEV (reference sequence). The CDR3: CASSESGFYSNQPQHF. The CDR3 DNA reads TGTGCCAGCAGCGAATCAGGGTTTTATAGCAATCAGCCCCAGCATTTT.

CDR3 DNA sequence: TGTGCCAGCAGCTGGGTCCGGAATGAGCAGTTCTTC. It codes for CASSWVRNEQFF. The chain combines TRBV5-6 with TRBJ2-1; D gene uncertain. The germline V and J ends were trimmed by 3 bases and 7 bases, with 8 bases remaining between them. This CDR3 contains 12 residues. CDR1 and CDR2 from the germline V gene are SGHDT and YYEEEE.

The J gene is TRBJ1-4, the V gene TRBV5-1; D possibly corresponds to TRBD1 (5 bases). CDR3 length: 14 residues. Trimming shortened V by 4 bases and J by 8 bases, and 15 bases separated the two germline ends. CDR1 SGHRS and CDR2 YFSETQ come from the germline V gene. This CDR3 is CASSPGLEGEKLFF. Here the CDR3 DNA reads TGCGCCAGCAGCCCAGGACTCGAGGGGGAAAAACTGTTTTTT.

CDR3 sequence: CASSPGTGGSYNSPLHF. The CDR3 nucleotides are TGTGCCAGCAGCCCCGGGACAGGAGGCTCCTATAATTCACCCCTCCACTTT. The chain carries TRBV5-4 and TRBJ1-6; 8 positions agree with TRBD1. CDR3 length: 17 amino acids. Germline loops: CDR1 SGHNT, CDR2 YYREEE (reference sequence). The V segment lost 4 bases and the J segment 0 bases; nucleotides outside the gene matches: 6.

The rearrangement joins TRBV14 to TRBJ1-3, with no clear D. The CDR3 is 16 residues long. Between the trimmed V and J ends, which lost 4 bases and 0 bases, there was a span of 13 bases. Germline V CDR1 and CDR2: SGHDN, FVKESK. The CDR3 spells CASSPSRVPSGNTIYF. As DNA, the CDR3 is TGTGCCAGCAGCCCCTCCCGGGTCCCCTCTGGAAACACCATATATTTT.

This clone was seen just once. V and J are TRBV13 and TRBJ1-2; no clear D gene. The CDR3 length is 16 residues. The V and J ends lost 4 bases and 8 bases respectively, with 23 bases between them. Germline-derived CDR1 and CDR2 are PRHDT and FYEKMQ (reference sequence). The DNA for the CDR3 is TGTGCCAGCAGCTCAGGCAACAGCAATGGGAATTCGGGCTACACCTTC. Residues: CASSSGNSNGNSGYTF.

This chain uses TRBV28 with TRBJ2-7; 7 nucleotides line up with TRBD1. The CDR3 spans 14 residues. Germline CDR1 is MDHEN and CDR2 is SYDVKM. With 8 bases clipped from V and 4 bases from J, the junction kept 11 bases outside the gene matches. CDR3 sequence: CASLRGTETYEQYF. The CDR3 DNA follows: TGTGCCAGCCTTAGGGGGACAGAGACTTACGAGCAGTACTTC.

The rearrangement links TRBV5-4 to TRBJ1-2; 9 bases are a match to TRBD1. The germline V gene encodes CDR1 SGHNT and CDR2 YYREEE (reference sequence). J lost 4 bases, V lost 1 base, and 2 bases had no gene match. The CDR3 extends over 14 amino acids. The CDR3 loop reads CASSLSGQGYGYTF. Written as DNA, the CDR3 is TGTGCCAGCAGCTTGTCGGGACAGGGCTATGGCTACACCTTC. Together with reference TRBV5-4 and TRBJ1-2, the CDR3 gives the full variable domain: ETGVTQSPTHLIKTRGQQVTLRCSSQSGHNTVSWYQQALGQGPQFIFQYYREEENGRGNFPPRFSGLQFPNYSSELNVNALELDDSALYLCASSLSGQGYGYTFGSGTRLTVV.

This clone appeared a single time. This chain's CDR3 is CASSLRWRGGGTGELFF. The CDR3 DNA reads as TGTGCCAGCAGCTTACGGTGGCGGGGGGGAGGTACCGGGGAGCTGTTTTTT. The V call is TRBV11-2, the J call TRBJ2-2; 9 bases line up with TRBD2. The length of the CDR3 is 17 residues. CDR1 and CDR2 (germline): SGHAT, FQNNGV. The ends lost 2 bases at V and 5 bases at J; junction bases unmatched: 9.

This sequence joins TRBV9 and TRBJ2-5; D is possibly TRBD2 (6 bases). The CDR3 runs to 16 residues. Between the trimmed V and J ends, which lost 0 bases and 1 base, there was a span of 13 bases. Germline loops: CDR1 SGDLS, CDR2 YYNGEE. CDR3 bases: TGTGCCAGCAGCGTAGCGCCGCGGGGATCCCAAGAGACCCAGTACTTC. Translated: CASSVAPRGSQETQYF.

In this sample, this clone turned up a few times. J is TRBJ1-2 and V is TRBV15, with 7 bases that match TRBD1. The CDR3 has 14 residues. After removal of 8 bases from V and 4 bases from J, the junction contained 10 bases not matched to a gene. CDR1 and CDR2 from the germline V gene are LNHNV and YYDKDF (reference sequence). The CDR3 bases are TGTGCCACCTCGAGATCCAGGGACAGCTATGGCTACACCTTC. This gives the protein CATSRSRDSYGYTF.

The CDR3 sequence: CASSIGLLANEKLFF. CDR3 DNA sequence: TGTGCCAGTAGTATCGGGTTACTCGCTAATGAAAAACTGTTTTTT. The V and J genes are TRBV19 and TRBJ1-4, with D unresolved. The length of the CDR3 is 15 residues. With 3 bases removed from V and 3 bases from J, the gap between germline ends came to 11 bases. Germline values: CDR1 LNHDA, CDR2 SQIVND (reference sequence).

This sequence joins TRBV29-1 and TRBJ1-5; D perhaps matches TRBD1 (6 bases). The CDR3 consists of 13 residues. V shed 6 bases and J shed 0 bases, with 9 bases lying between them. Germline-derived CDR1 and CDR2 are SQVTM and ANQGSEA. CDR3 nucleotide sequence: TGCAGCGTCTCAGGGGATAGCAATCAGCCCCAGCATTTT. This codes for CSVSGDSNQPQHF.